Listed below are T cell receptor beta chains from one sample, sequenced in a study of OX40 agonist ivuxolimab in advanced cancers. TCRdb's table, derived via immunoSEQ multiplex PCR, lists solely in-frame clones and lacks some. The data show roughly 34,000 clones, approximately 78% seen once. Material: CD4+ or CD8+ T cells sorted from blood, obtained in a trial of the OX40 agonist ivuxolimab. These receptors were collected from an adult with an advanced solid tumor such as melanoma, head and neck, liver or kidney cancer. Both conserved end residues are part of each CDR3. The order of the fields is V gene, J gene, CDR3 protein.

V: TRBV6-5
J: TRBJ1-1
CDR3: CASSYDPRNTEAFF

V: TRBV18
J: TRBJ1-6
CDR3: CASSPSPAGSNSPLHF

V: TRBV4-1
J: TRBJ1-1
CDR3: CASSQDPGRMNTEAFF

V: TRBV18
J: TRBJ2-3
CDR3: CASSPLSGVSSTDTQYF

V: TRBV7-2
J: TRBJ1-5
CDR3: CASSLGQDQPQHF

V: TRBV6-1
J: TRBJ2-7
CDR3: CASSEGGRADEQYF

V: TRBV5-4
J: TRBJ2-1
CDR3: CASSLVQDNEQFF

V: TRBV27
J: TRBJ2-2
CDR3: CASSPLGLAGERTGELFF

V: TRBV27
J: TRBJ2-1
CDR3: CASGPLTGGEFF

V: TRBV2
J: TRBJ2-3
CDR3: CASRTGRGLLTDTQYF

V: TRBV7-9
J: TRBJ2-3
CDR3: CASSQDRRITDTQYF

V: TRBV5-1
J: TRBJ1-6
CDR3: CASSSSYNSPLHF

V: TRBV19
J: TRBJ2-2
CDR3: CASKRQGNGELFF